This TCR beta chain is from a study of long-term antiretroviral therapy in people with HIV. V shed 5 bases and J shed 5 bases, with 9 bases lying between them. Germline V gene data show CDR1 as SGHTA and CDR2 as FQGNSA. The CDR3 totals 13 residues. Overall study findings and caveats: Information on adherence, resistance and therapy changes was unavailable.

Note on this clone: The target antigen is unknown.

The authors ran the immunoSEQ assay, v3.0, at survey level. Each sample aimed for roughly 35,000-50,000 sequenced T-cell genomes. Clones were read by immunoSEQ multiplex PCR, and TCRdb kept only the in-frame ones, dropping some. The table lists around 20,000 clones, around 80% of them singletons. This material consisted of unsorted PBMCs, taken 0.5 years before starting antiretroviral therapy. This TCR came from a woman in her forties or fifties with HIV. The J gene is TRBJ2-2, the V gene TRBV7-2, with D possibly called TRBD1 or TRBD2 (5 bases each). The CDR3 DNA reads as TGTGCCAGCAGCCCGGGACGGACCGGGGAGCTGTTTTTT. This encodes CASSPGRTGELFF.